The rows below give T cell receptor beta chains drawn from one sample of a study of tumor-infiltrating lymphocytes in primary liver carcinoma. TCRdb passed the multiplex PCR reads through MiXCR, listing each CDR3 protein once. The table records under 110,000 distinct CDR3 sequences, around two thirds of them present only once. The specimen sequenced was liver tumor tissue from sampling region 2. The receptors originated from a woman aged 55-70 years with primary liver carcinoma and hepatitis B virus infection. Each CDR3 is given without its conserved first and last residue. Each record gives: V gene, J gene, CDR3 protein.

TRBV7-9	TRBJ2-7	ASSPGQGAYEQY
TRBV9	TRBJ1-1	ASSVEGRDTEAF
TRBV6-4	TRBJ2-1	ASSAARGPYNEQF
TRBV29-1	TRBJ2-2	SVGTGSYEELL
TRBV12-5	TRBJ2-1	ASGLNGVEQF
TRBV6-5	TRBJ2-2	ASSRDMVAGELF
TRBV7-3	TRBJ1-2	ASSPGQGRGYT
TRBV29-1	TRBJ2-5	SVEDSGREETQY
TRBV11-2	TRBJ1-2	VSSLGTPEGFYGYS
TRBV7-8	TRBJ1-1	ASQPVRNTEAF
TRBV29-1	TRBJ2-2	GVLYTGELF
TRBV6-1	TRBJ2-2	ASSPGRWNTGELF
TRBV29-1	TRBJ2-1	SVDTGFGSVGEQF
TRBV28	TRBJ1-6	ASRTYRDRNNSALH
TRBV11-2	TRBJ1-6	ASSFVVNSPLH
TRBV11-2	TRBJ2-1	ASGRGQNSCYEQF
TRBV11-2	TRBJ1-2	ANSGDRVIHGYT
TRBV30	TRBJ2-3	AWSWGKGYDTQY
TRBV6-1	TRBJ2-2	ACSRLIGELF
TRBV29-1	TRBJ1-2	SVEVAGLTGDGYGYT
TRBV11-3	TRBJ2-1	ASSLGISGILGQF
TRBV5-1	TRBJ2-3	ARCLRPEMGGSDTQY
TRBV29-1	TRBJ2-2	SVMGHSGGELL
TRBV11-2	TRBJ2-5	ASNLTSGSGSQY
TRBV12-3/TRBV12-4	TRBJ2-2	ASSLGQAASGELF
TRBV4-1	TRBJ1-2	ASSQDQWTESGAYT
TRBV7-8	TRBJ2-2	ASSLIQGSGRNPEELL
TRBV5-1	TRBJ2-2	ASSLGWTSGSGELF
TRBV19	TRBJ2-1	ASSIMLSNEQF
TRBV11-2	TRBJ2-1	ASSSGTLAGNNEQF
TRBV29-1	TRBJ2-1	NVGGQSSDELF
TRBV11-2	TRBJ2-1	ASILGRQGISYNVQF
TRBV19	TRBJ1-1	ASTRSWSRDSDTEAF
TRBV6-6	TRBJ2-7	VSSYIRLQWGYEQY
TRBV11-3	TRBJ2-1	ASNLGRGEWGVNEQF
TRBV7-9	TRBJ2-3	ARSLAGAYTQY
TRBV11-2	TRBJ2-1	ASSLAGDYNEQF
TRBV5-5	TRBJ2-1	ASSPEGGRANYYNEQF
TRBV18	TRBJ2-7	ASSRDRGREQY
TRBV6-1	TRBJ2-6	ASILRGPRDPGANVLT
TRBV20-1	TRBJ1-2	SATSGGDGFT
TRBV12-3/TRBV12-4	TRBJ2-3	VSSIRKGGRDTQY
TRBV7-8	TRBJ2-1	VSSPLGYYNEEF
TRBV11-2	TRBJ2-5	ASNPRTRTHETQN
TRBV5-4	TRBJ2-2	ASSLELTGISNTGGLF
TRBV12-5	TRBJ2-6	VSGGRGCGANILT
TRBV4-1	TRBJ1-5	ASSNRILIGIGQPQH
TRBV11-2	TRBJ2-1	ASGRRLAGGSGDEQF
TRBV11-2	TRBJ2-7	ASTSGGGFEQC
TRBV10-2	TRBJ1-6	ASVRFESRHDSPLH
TRBV20-1	TRBJ1-4	SARDTGGGEKLF
TRBV11-2	TRBJ2-2	ANSLEGAGELF
TRBV7-8	TRBJ2-2	ASSPTRTSGNTGELF
TRBV15	TRBJ2-5	ATSRDVSGRETQY
TRBV6-6	TRBJ2-1	ASSRIYNDQF
TRBV30	TRBJ1-2	ARSNSNDRGYT
TRBV28	.	ASTRPNQPQY
TRBV29-1	TRBJ1-1	SAGTGNAEAF
TRBV11-3	TRBJ2-2	ASRIRESGVLF
TRBV6-5	TRBJ2-7	ASCQRRWGNYEQY